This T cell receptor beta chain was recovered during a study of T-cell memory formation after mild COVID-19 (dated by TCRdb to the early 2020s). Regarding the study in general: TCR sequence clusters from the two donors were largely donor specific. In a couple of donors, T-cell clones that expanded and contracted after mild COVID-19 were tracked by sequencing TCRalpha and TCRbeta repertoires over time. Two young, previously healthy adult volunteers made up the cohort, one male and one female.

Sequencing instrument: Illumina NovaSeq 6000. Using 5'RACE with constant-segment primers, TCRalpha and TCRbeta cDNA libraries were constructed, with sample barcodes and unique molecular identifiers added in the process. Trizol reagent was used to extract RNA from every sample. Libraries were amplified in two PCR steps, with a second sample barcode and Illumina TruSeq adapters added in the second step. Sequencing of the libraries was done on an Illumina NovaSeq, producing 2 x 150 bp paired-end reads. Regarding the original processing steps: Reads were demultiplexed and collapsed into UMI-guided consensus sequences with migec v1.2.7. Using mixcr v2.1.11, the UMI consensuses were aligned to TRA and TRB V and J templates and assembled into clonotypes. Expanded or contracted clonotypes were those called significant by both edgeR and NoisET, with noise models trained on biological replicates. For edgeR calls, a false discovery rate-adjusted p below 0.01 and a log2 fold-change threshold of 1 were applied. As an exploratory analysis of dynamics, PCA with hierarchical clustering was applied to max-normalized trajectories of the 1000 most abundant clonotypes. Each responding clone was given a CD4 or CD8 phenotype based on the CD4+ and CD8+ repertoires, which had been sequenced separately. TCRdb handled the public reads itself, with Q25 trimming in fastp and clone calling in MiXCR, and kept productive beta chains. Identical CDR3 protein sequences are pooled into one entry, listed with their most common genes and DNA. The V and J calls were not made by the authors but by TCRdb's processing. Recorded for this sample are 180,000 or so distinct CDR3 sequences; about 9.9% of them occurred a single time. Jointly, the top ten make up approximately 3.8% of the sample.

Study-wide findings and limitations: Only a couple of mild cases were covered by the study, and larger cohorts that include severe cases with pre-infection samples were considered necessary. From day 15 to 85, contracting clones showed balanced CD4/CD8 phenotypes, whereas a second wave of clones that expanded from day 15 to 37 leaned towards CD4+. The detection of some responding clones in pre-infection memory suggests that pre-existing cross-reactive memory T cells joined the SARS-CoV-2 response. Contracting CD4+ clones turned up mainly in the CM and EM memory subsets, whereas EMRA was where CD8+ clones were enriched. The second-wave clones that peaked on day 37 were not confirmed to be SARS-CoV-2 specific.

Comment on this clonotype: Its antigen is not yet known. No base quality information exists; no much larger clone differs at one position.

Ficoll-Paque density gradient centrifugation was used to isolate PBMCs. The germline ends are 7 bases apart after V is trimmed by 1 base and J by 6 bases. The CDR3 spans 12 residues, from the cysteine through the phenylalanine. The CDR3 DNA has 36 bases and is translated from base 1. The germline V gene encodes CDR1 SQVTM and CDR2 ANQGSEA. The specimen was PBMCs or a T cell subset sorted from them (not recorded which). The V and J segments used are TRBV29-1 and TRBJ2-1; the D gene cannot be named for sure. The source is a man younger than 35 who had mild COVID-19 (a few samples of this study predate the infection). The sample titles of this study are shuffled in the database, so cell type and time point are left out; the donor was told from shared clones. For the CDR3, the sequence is CSVEVRINEQFF. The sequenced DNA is TGCAGCGTTGAAGTAAGGATCAATGAGCAGTTCTTC.